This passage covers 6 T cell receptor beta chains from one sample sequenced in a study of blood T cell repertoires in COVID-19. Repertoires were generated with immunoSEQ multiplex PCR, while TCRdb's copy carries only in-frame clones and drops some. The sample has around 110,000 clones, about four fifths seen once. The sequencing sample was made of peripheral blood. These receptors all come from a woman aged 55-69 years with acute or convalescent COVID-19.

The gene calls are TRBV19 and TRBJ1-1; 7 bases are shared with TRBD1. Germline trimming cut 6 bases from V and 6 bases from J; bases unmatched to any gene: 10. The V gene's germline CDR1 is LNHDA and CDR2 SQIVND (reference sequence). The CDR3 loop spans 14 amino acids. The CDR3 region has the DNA TGTGCCAGTAGCCGACAGGGATTTCTCTCTGAAGCTTTCTTT. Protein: CASSRQGFLSEAFF.

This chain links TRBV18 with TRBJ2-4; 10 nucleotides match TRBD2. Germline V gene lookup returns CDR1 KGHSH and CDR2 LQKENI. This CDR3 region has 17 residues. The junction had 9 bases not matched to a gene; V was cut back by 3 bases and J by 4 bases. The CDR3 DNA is TGTGCCAGCTCACCTTTTTCTAGCGGGAGCACAAAAAACATTCAGTACTTC. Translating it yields CASSPFSSGSTKNIQYF.

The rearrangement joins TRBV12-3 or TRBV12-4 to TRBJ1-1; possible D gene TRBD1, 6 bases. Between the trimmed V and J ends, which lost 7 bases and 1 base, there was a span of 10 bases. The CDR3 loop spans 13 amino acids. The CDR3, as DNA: TGTGCCAGCAACAAAGGGGGGAACACTGAAGCTTTCTTT. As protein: CASNKGGNTEAFF.

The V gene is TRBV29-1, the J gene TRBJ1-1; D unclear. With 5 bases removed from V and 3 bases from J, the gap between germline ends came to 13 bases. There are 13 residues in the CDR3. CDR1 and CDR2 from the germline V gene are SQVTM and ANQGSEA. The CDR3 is CSVSSSTDTEAFF. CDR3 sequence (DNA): TGCAGCGTTTCATCTTCCACGGACACTGAAGCTTTCTTT.

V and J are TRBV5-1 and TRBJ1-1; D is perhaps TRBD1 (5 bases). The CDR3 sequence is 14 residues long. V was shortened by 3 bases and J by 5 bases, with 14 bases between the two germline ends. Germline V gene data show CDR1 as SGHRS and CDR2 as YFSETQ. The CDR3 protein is CASSSLTGGTEAFF. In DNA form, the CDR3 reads TGCGCCAGCAGCTCCCTGACCGGGGGGACTGAAGCTTTCTTT.

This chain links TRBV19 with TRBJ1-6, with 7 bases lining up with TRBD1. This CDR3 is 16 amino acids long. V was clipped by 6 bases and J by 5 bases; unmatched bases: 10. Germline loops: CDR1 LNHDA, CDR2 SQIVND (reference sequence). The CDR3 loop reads CASRGPGQRHNSPLHF. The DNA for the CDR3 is TGTGCCAGTAGAGGTCCGGGACAGAGACATAATTCACCCCTCCACTTT.